This TCR beta chain was identified during a study of beta chain features in type 1 diabetes. Study information: Cell yields, gender and age were similar in healthy donors and patients.

Sorting that relied on CD45RO/CCR7/CD25/CD127/CD95/CD27 yielded CD4+ naive, central memory, regulatory and stem cell-like memory cells. Investigators reverse transcribed all isolated RNA, so they sequenced expressed TCRB transcripts. The table came from immunoSEQ multiplex PCR; TCRdb's copy has only in-frame clones and leaves some out. The sample lists 300,000 to 350,000 clones, 7% to 10% occurring once. Whole-study findings and limits: PCR might favor shorter templates, equally in patients and controls. Patients with Type 1 diabetes showed moderately but significantly shorter TCRB CDR3s in all four CD4+ subsets. Naive, central memory and Treg TCRB repertoires appeared more alike in patients than in healthy donors.

This clone has more than one count but fewer than ten. The antigen is undetermined. With V trimmed by 4 bases and J by 6 bases, 12 bases remained unmatched. CDR1 and CDR2 from the germline V gene are SGHRS and YFSETQ. The CDR3 sequence is 15 residues long. The receptor's source is a young man with type 1 diabetes. Sequencing was done on a sample of central memory CD4+ T cells from blood. The rearrangement uses TRBV5-1 and TRBJ1-2, with 7 bases identical to TRBD1. The CDR3 here is CASSPGQATFHGYTF. CDR3 nucleotides: TGCGCCAGCAGCCCAGGACAGGCTACCTTTCATGGCTACACCTTC.